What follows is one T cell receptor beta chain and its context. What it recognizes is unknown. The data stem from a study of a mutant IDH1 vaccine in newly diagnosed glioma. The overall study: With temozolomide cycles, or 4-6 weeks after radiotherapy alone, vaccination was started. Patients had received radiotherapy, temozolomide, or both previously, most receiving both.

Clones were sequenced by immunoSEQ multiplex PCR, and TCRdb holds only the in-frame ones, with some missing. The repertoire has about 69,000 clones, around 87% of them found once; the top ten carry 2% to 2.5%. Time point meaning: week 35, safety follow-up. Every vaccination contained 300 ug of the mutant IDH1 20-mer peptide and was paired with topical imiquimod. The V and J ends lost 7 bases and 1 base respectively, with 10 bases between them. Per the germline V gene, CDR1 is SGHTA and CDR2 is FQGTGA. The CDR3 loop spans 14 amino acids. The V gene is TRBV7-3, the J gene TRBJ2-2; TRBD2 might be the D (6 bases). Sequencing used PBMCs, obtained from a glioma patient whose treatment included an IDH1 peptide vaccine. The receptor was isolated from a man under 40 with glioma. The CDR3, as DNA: TGTGCCAGCATGCTCGGGGGGAACACCGGGGAGCTGTTTTTT. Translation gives CASMLGGNTGELFF.